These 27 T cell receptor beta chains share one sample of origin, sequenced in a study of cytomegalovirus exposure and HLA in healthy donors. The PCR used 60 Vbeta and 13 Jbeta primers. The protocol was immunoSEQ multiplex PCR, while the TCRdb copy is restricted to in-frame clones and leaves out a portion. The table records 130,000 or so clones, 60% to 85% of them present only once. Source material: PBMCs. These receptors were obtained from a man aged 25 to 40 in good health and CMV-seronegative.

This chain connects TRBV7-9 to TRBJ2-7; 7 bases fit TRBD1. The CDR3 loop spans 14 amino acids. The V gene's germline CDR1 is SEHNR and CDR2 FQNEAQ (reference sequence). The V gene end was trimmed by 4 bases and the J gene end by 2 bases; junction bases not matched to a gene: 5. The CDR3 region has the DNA TGTGCCAGCAGCTCGGGACAGCACACCTACGAGCAGTACTTC. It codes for CASSSGQHTYEQYF.

The CDR3 region is CASSRRGSEVSPLHF. CDR3 in DNA: TGTGCCAGCAGCCGCCGTGGCAGTGAAGTTTCACCCCTCCACTTT. This chain links TRBV13 with TRBJ1-6, with D uncertain. This CDR3 has 15 amino acids. Germline V lookup: CDR1 PRHDT, CDR2 FYEKMQ (reference sequence). The germline V and J ends were trimmed by 5 bases and 9 bases, with 17 bases remaining between them. Using reference TRBV13 and TRBJ1-6 for the parts outside the CDR3, the full variable domain is AAGVIQSPRHLIKEKRETATLKCYPIPRHDTVYWYQQGPGQDPQFLISFYEKMQSDKGSIPDRFSAQQFSDYHSELNMSSLELGDSALYFCASSRRGSEVSPLHFGNGTRLTVT.

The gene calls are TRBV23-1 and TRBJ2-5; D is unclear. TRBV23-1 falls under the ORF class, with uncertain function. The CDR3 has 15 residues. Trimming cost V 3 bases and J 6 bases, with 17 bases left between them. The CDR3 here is CASSHLGPIVKTQYF. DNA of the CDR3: TGCGCCAGCAGTCACCTGGGCCCCATTGTGAAGACCCAGTACTTC.

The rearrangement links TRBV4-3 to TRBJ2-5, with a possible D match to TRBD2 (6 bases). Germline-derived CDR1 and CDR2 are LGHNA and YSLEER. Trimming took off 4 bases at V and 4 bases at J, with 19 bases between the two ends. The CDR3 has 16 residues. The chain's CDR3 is CASSPSLEGVGETQYF. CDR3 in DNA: TGCGCCAGCAGCCCTTCTTTGGAGGGAGTGGGAGAGACCCAGTACTTC.

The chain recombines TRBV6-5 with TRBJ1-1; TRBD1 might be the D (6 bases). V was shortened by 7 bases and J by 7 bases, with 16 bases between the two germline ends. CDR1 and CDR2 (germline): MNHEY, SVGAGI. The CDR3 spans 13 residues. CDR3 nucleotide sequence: TGTGCCAGCACTCTGGGAGGGGGGAGTGAAGCTTTCTTT. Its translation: CASTLGGGSEAFF.

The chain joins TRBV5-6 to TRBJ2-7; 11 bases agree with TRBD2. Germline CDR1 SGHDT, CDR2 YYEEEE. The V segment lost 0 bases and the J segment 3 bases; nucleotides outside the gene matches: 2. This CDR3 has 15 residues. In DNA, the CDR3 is TGTGCCAGCAGCTTGGGGGGACTAGCGGTCTACGAGCAGTACGTC. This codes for CASSLGGLAVYEQYV.

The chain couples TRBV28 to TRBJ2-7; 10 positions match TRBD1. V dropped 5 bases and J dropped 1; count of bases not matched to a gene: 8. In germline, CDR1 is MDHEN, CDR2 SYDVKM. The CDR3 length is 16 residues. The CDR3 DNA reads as TGTGCCAGCAGTCCCATAGGACAGGGGGGTTCCTACGAGCAGTACTTC. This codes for CASSPIGQGGSYEQYF.

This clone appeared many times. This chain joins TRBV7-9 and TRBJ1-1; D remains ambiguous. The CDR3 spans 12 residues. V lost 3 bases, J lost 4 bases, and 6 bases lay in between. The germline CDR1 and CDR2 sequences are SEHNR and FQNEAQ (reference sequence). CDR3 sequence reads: CASSLYSTEAFF. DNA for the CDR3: TGTGCCAGCAGCTTGTACTCCACTGAAGCTTTCTTT.

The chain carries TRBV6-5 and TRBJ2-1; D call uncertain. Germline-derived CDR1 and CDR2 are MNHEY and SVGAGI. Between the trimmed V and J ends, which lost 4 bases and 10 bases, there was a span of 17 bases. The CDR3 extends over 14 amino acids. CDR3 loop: CASSLAPTAREQFF. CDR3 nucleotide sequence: TGTGCCAGCAGTTTGGCCCCGACTGCGAGGGAGCAGTTCTTC.

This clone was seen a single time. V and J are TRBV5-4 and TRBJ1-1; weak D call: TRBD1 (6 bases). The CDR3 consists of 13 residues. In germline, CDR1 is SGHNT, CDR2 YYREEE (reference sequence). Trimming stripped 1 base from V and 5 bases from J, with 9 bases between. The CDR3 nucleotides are TGTGCCAGCAGCTTGTCCAGGGGTACTGAAGCTTTCTTT. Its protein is CASSLSRGTEAFF.

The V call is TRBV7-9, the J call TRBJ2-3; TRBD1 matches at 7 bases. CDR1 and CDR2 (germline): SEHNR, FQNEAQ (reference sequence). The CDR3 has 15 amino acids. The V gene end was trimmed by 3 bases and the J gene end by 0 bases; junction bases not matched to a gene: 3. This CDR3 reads CASSFRDSSTDTQYF. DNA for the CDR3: TGTGCCAGCAGCTTTCGGGACAGCAGCACAGATACGCAGTATTTT.

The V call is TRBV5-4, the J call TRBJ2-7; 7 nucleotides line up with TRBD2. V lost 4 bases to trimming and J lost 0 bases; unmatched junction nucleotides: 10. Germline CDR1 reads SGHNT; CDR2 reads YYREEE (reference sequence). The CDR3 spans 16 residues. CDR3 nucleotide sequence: TGTGCCAGCAGCCCCCGGGGGGATGGTGGCTCCTACGAGCAGTACTTC. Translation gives CASSPRGDGGSYEQYF.

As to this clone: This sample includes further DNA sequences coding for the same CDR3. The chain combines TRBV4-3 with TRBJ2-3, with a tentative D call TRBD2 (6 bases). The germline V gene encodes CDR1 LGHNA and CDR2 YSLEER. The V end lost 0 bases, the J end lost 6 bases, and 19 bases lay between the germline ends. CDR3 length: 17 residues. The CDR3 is CASSQDIGGDFTDTQYF. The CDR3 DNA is TGCGCCAGCAGCCAAGATATCGGGGGTGACTTCACGGATACGCAGTATTTT.

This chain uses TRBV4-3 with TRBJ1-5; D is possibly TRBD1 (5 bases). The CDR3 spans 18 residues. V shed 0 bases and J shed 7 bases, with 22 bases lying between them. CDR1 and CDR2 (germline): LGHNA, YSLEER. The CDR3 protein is CASSQDYGPHGYRQPQHF. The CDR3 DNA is TGCGCCAGCAGCCAAGATTACGGCCCACATGGGTACAGGCAGCCCCAGCATTTT.

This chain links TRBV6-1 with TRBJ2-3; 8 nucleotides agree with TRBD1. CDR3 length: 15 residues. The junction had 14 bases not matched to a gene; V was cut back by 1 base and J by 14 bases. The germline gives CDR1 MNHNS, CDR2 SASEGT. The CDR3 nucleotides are TGTGCCAGCAGTGAAGTTGATTTTCCCGGGACAGGAAGGTATTTT. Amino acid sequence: CASSEVDFPGTGRYF.

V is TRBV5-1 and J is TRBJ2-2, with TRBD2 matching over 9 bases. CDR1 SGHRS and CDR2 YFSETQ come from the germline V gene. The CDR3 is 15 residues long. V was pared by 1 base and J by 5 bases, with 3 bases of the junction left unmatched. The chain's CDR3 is CASSLSLAGTGELFF. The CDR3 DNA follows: TGCGCCAGCAGCTTGAGCCTAGCGGGGACCGGGGAGCTGTTTTTT. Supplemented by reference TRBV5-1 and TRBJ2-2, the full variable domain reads KAGVTQTPRYLIKTRGQQVTLSCSPISGHRSVSWYQQTPGQGLQFLFEYFSETQRNKGNFPGRFSGRQFSNSRSEMNVSTLELGDSALYLCASSLSLAGTGELFFGEGSRLTVL.

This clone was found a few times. The CDR3 DNA reads TGTGCCAGCAGCGCCTTGGGACTAGCGGGGGGTAGAGATACGCAGTATTTT. Translation: CASSALGLAGGRDTQYF. The chain carries TRBV5-6 and TRBJ2-3, with 15 bases that match TRBD2. Germline V gene sequence: CDR1 SGHDT, CDR2 YYEEEE. The V gene end was trimmed by 4 bases and the J gene end by 5 bases; junction bases not matched to a gene: 8. This CDR3 is built from 17 residues.

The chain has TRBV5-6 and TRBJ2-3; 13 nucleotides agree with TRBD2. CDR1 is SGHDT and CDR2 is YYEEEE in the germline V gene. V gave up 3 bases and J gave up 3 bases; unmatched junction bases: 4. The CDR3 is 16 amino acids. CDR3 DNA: TGTGCCAGCAGCTATGGACTAGCGGGAGTTACAGATACGCAGTATTTT. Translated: CASSYGLAGVTDTQYF.

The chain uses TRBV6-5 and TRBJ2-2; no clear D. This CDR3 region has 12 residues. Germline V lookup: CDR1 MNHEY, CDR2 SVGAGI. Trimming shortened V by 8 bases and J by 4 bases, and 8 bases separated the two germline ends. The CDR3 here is CASGRTTGELFF. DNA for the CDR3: TGTGCCAGCGGGCGAACCACCGGGGAGCTGTTTTTT.

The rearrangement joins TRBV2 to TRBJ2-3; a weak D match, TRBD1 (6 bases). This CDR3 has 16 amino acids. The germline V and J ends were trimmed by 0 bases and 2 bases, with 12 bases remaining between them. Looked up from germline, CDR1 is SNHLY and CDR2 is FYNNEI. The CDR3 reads CASSEALGQITDTQYF. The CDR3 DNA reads TGTGCCAGCAGTGAAGCGTTAGGACAGATCACAGATACGCAGTATTTT. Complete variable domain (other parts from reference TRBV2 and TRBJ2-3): EPEVTQTPSHQVTQMGQEVILRCVPISNHLYFYWYRQILGQKVEFLVSFYNNEISEKSEIFDDQFSVERPDGSNFTLKIRSTKLEDSAMYFCASSEALGQITDTQYFGPGTRLTVL.

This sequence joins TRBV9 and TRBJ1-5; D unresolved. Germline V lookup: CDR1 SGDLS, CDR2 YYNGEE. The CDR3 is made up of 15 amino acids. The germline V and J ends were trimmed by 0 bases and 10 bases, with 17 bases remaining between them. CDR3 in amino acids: CASSVGYTALYPQHF. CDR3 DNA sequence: TGTGCCAGCAGCGTAGGGTATACAGCTCTTTATCCCCAGCATTTT.

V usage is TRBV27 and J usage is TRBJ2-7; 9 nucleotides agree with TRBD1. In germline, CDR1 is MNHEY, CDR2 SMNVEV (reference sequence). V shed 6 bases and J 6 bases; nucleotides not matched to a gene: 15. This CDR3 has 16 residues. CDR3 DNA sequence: TGTGCCAGCAGGCACCCGACAGGGGGTGGGGGGGGCGAGCAGTACTTC. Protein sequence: CASRHPTGGGGGEQYF.

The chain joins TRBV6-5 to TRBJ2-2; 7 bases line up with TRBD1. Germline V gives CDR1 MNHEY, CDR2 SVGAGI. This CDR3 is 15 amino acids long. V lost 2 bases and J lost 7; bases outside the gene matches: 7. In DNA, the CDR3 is TGTGCCAGCAGTTACAGAGGGGGCTGGAGCGGGGAGCTGTTTTTT. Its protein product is CASSYRGGWSGELFF.

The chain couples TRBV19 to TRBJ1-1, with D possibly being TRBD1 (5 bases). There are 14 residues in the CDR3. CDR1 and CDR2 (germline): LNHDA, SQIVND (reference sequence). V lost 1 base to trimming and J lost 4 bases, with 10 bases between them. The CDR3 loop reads CASSIGGLGTEAFF. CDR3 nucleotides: TGTGCCAGTAGTATAGGGGGCTTGGGCACTGAAGCTTTCTTT.

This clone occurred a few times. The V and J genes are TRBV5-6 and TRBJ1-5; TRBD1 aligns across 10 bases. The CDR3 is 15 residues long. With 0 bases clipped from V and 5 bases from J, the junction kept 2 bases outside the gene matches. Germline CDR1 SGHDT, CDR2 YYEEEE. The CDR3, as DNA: TGTGCCAGCAGCTTGGGGGGGACAGGGGATCAGCCCCAGCATTTT. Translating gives CASSLGGTGDQPQHF.

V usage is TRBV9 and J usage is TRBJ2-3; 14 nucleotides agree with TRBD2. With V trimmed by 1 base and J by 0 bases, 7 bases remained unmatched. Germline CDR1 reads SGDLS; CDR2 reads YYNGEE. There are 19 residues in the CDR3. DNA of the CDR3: TGTGCCAGCAGCGTAAGGGGGACTAGCGGGGGCCTTAGCACAGATACGCAGTATTTT. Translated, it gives CASSVRGTSGGLSTDTQYF.

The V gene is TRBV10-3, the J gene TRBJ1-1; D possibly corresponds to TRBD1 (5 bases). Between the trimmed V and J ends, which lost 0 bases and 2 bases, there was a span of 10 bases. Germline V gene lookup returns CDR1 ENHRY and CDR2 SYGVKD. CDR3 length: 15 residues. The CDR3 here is CAISESGGTNTEAFF. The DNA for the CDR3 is TGTGCCATCAGTGAGTCCGGGGGGACTAACACTGAAGCTTTCTTT.